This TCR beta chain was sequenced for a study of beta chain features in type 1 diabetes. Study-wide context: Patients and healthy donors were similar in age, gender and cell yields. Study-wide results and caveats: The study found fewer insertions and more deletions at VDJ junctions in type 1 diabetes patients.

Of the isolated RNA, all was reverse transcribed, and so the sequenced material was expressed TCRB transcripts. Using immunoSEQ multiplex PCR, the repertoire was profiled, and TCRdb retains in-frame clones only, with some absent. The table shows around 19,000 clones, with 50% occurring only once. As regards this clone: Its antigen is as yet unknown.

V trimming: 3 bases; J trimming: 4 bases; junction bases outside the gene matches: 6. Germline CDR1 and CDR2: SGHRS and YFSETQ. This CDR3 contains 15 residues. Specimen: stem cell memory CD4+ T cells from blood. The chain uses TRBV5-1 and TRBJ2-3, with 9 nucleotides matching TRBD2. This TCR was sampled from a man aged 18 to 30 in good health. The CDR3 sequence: CASSSTSGVPDTQYF. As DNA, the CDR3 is TGCGCCAGCAGCTCGACTAGCGGAGTGCCAGATACGCAGTATTTT.